The entry below describes one TCR beta chain. Its antigen remains unknown. Naive CD8 cells lacked CD45RO and underwent positive selection for CCR7, leaving out terminally differentiated effector memory CD45RA+ cells. This entry belongs to a study of shared clonotypes between healthy human individuals. Background on the study: Each donor's CD8 memory used one plate, CD8 naive two, each CD4 subset three. The study's findings and limits: Relative to their counterparts shared across all four donors, non-shared clonotypes exhibited diminished generation probabilities. Donors were few, which limited the genetic and exposure-history diversity represented.

The CDR3 length is 12 residues. Per the germline V gene, CDR1 is MNHEY and CDR2 is SMNVEV (reference sequence). V gave up 3 bases and J gave up 6 bases, with 9 bases separating them. TCRdb's table, derived via immunoSEQ multiplex PCR, lists solely in-frame clones and lacks some. This repertoire shows nearly 2 million clones, over 85% found once; its top ten account for 1% to 1.5%. The sequence derives from a man aged 18 to 30 in good health. The sequencing input was naive CD8+ T cells sorted from blood. The V call is TRBV27, the J call TRBJ2-7, with D perhaps TRBD1 (5 bases). The CDR3 is CASSFQGGEQYF. In DNA form, the CDR3 reads TGTGCCAGCAGTTTTCAGGGCGGCGAGCAGTACTTC.